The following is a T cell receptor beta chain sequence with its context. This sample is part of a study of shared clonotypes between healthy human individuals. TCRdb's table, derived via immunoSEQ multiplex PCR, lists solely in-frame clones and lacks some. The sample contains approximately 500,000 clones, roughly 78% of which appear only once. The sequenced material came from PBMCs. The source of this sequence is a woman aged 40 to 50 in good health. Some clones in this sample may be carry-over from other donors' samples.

CDR3 protein: CASRRTSANTGELFF. The CDR3 nucleotides are TGTGCCAGCAGAAGGACTAGCGCGAACACCGGGGAGCTGTTTTTT. The chain uses TRBV2 and TRBJ2-2; 9 positions agree with TRBD2. The junction had 2 bases not matched to a gene; V was cut back by 6 bases and J by 0 bases. This CDR3 is built from 15 residues. CDR1 SNHLY and CDR2 FYNNEI come from the germline V gene.